This T cell receptor beta chain came from a study of blood T cell repertoires in COVID-19. With V trimmed by 3 bases and J by 8 bases, 9 bases remained unmatched. There are 15 residues in the CDR3. CDR1 and CDR2 (germline): LNHDA, SQIVND (reference sequence). How the authors handled the data: Reference gene primer amplification gave nucleated cell count estimates. Clones were read by immunoSEQ multiplex PCR, and TCRdb kept only the in-frame ones, dropping some. V, J and clone size were drawn from that table, and D and trimming were deduced from the DNA. The profile covers 210,000 or so clones, with around 85% appearing a single time and approximately 13% taken by the ten largest.

The sample taken for sequencing was peripheral blood. J is TRBJ2-1 and V is TRBV19; 8 nucleotides line up with TRBD1. The sequence was collected from a man in his fifties who had recovered from COVID-19. For the CDR3, the DNA is TGTGCCAGTAGTATCCTAATGACAGGGGCGGATGAGCAGTTCTTC. Translation gives CASSILMTGADEQFF.